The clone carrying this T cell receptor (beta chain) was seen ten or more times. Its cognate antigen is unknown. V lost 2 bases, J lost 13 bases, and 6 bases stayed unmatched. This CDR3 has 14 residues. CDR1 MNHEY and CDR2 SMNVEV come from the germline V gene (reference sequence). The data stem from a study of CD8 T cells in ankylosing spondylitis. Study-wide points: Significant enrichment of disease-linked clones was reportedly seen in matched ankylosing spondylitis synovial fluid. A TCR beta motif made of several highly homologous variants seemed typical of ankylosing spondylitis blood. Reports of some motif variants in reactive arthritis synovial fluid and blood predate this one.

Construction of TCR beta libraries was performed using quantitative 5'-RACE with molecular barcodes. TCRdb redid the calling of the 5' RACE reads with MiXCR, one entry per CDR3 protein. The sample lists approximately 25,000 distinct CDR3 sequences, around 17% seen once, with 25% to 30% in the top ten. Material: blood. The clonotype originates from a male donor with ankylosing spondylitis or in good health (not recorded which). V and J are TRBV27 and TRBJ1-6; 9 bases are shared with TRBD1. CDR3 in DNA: TGTGCCAGCAGTTTAACAGGGGGCGCCGGGCCCCTCCACTTT. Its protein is CASSLTGGAGPLHF.